This T cell receptor (beta chain) stems from a study of T cell repertoires in cytomegalovirus infection. Study overall: Public TCR beta signatures indicated both CMV infection and matching HLA type. Study outcomes and limitations: HLA-C-restricted CMV-specific TCR beta clonotypes were dominant in the ex vivo response. People with CMV and the relevant HLA were identified by cumulative public TCR beta family frequency.

V lost 5 bases, J lost 5 bases, and 12 bases lay in between. Germline V gene lookup returns CDR1 SNHLY and CDR2 FYNNEI. The CDR3 extends over 13 amino acids. TCRdb re-called the reads through MiXCR, storing one row per CDR3 protein. The data contain 210,000 or so distinct CDR3 sequences, around 6.6% of them seen just once; the ten biggest clones take up about 6.3%. Ten or more counts support this clonotype. Its antigen is undetermined. Sequenced input: PBMCs. The sequence was collected from a human donor in good health (CMV status not recorded). Some clones in this sample may be carry-over from other donors' samples. This chain joins TRBV2 and TRBJ2-5; D possibly corresponds to TRBD1 (5 bases). In DNA, the CDR3 is TGTGCCAGCAGTTGGGTCGACAGCGAGACCCAGTACTTC. This sequence encodes CASSWVDSETQYF.